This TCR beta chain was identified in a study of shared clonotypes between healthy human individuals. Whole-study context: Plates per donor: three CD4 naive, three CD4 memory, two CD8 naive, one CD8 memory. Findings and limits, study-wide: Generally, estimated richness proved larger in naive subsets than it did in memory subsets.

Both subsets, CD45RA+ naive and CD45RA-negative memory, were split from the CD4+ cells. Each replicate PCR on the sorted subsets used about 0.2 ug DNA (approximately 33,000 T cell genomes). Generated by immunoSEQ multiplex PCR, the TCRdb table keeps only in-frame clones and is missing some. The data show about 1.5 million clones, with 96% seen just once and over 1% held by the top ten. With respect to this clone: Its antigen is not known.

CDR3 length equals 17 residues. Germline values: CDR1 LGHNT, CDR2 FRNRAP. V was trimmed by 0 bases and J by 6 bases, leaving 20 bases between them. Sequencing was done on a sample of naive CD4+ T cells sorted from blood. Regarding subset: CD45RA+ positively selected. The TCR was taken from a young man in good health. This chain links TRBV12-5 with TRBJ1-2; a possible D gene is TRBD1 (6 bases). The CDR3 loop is CASGLVLNSAGHHGYTF. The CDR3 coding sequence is TGTGCTAGTGGTTTGGTACTTAATTCTGCGGGACACCATGGCTACACCTTC.